The T cell receptor (beta chain) under discussion was sequenced for a study of STAT3 mutations in large granular lymphocyte leukemia. Study overall: Immunosuppressive therapy was given to more than half of T-LGLL patients. Points from the study as a whole: Some patients had dominant TCR clones larger than their STAT3 mutant burden. Every T-cell large granular lymphocyte leukemia patient had at least one immunodominant TCR beta clonotype.

Here immunoSEQ multiplex PCR was the method, and the copy in TCRdb shows in-frame clones only, minus some. This sample has over 8,000 clones, with roughly nine tenths found just once. The CDR3 extends over 14 amino acids. CDR1 SGHRS and CDR2 YFSETQ come from the germline V gene. Trimming took off 1 base at V and 6 bases at J, with 11 bases between the two ends. Concerning this clone: Its antigen is as yet unknown.

The source material was peripheral blood mononuclear cells. The chain is built from TRBV5-1 and TRBJ2-1; D unclear. The sequence was obtained from a man aged 55 to 70 with T-cell large granular lymphocyte leukemia. Some clones in this sample may be carry-over from other donors' samples. CDR3 region: CASSLTPGPNEQFF. The CDR3 DNA reads as TGCGCCAGCAGCTTGACCCCTGGACCCAATGAGCAGTTCTTC. Supplemented by reference TRBV5-1 and TRBJ2-1, the full variable domain reads KAGVTQTPRYLIKTRGQQVTLSCSPISGHRSVSWYQQTPGQGLQFLFEYFSETQRNKGNFPGRFSGRQFSNSRSEMNVSTLELGDSALYLCASSLTPGPNEQFFGPGTRLTVL.